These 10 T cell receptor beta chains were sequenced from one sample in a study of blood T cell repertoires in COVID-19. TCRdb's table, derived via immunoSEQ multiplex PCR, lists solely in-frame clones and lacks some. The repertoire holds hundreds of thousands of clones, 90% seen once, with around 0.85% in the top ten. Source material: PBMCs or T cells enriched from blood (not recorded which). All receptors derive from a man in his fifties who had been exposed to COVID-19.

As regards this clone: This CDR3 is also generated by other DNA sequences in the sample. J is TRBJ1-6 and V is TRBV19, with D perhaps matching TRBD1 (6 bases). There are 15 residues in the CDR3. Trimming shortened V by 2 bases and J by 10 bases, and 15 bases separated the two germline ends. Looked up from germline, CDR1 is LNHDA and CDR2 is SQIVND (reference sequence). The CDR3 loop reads CASSILGQGDSPLHF. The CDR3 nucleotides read TGTGCCAGTAGTATACTGGGACAAGGAGACTCACCCCTCCACTTT. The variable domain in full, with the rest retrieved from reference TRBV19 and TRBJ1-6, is DGGITQSPKYLFRKEGQNVTLSCEQNLNHDAMYWYRQDPGQGLRLIYYSQIVNDFQKGDIAEGYSVSREKKESFPLTVTSAQKNPTAFYLCASSILGQGDSPLHFGNGTRLTVT.

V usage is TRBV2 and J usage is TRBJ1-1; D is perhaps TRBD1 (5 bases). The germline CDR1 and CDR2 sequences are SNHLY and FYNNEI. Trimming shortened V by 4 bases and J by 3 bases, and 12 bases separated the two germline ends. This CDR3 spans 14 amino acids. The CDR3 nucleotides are TGTGCCAGCAGTGGTCCAGGGAGGGACACTGAAGCTTTCTTT. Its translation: CASSGPGRDTEAFF.

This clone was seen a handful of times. The DNA for the CDR3 is TGTGCCAGCAGCCGGCAGGGGAACACTGAAGCTTTCTTT. It encodes CASSRQGNTEAFF. The chain employs TRBV7-3 and TRBJ1-1, with a tentative D call TRBD1 (5 bases). Germline V lookup: CDR1 SGHTA, CDR2 FQGTGA. V was shortened by 5 bases and J by 1 base, with 8 bases between the two germline ends. The CDR3 consists of 13 residues. The full variable domain, completed using reference TRBV7-3 and TRBJ1-1, is GAGVSQTPSNKVTEKGKYVELRCDPISGHTALYWYRQSLGQGPEFLIYFQGTGAADDSGLPNDRFFAVRPEGSVSTLKIQRTERGDSAVYLCASSRQGNTEAFFGQGTRLTVV.

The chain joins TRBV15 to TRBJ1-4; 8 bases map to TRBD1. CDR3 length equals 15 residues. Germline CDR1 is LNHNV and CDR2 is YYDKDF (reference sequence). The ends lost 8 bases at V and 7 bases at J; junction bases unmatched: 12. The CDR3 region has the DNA TGTGCCACCGGACAGGGCCGTGGGGCCCTTGAAAAACTGTTTTTT. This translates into CATGQGRGALEKLFF.

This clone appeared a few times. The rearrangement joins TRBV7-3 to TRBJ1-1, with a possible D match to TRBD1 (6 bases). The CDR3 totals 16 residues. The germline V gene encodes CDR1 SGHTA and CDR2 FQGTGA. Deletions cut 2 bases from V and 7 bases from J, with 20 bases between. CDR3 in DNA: TGTGCCAGCAGCTTAGTTGGGCAGGGGATGGTGAATGAAGCTTTCTTT. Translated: CASSLVGQGMVNEAFF. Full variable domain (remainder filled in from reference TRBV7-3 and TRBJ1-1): GAGVSQTPSNKVTEKGKYVELRCDPISGHTALYWYRQSLGQGPEFLIYFQGTGAADDSGLPNDRFFAVRPEGSVSTLKIQRTERGDSAVYLCASSLVGQGMVNEAFFGQGTRLTVV.

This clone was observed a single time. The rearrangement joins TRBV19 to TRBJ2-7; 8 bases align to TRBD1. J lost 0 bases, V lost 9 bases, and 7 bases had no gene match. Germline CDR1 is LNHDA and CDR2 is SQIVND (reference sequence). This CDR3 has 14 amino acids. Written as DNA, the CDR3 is TGTGCCAGCACCCGGGACAGGAGCTCCTACGAGCAGTACTTC. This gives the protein CASTRDRSSYEQYF.

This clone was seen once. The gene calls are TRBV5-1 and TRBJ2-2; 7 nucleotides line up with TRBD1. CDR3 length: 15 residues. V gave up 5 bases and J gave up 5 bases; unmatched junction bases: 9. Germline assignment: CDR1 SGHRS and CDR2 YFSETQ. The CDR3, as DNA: TGCGCCAGCAGTCCTGGACAGGAGACGACCGGGGAGCTGTTTTTT. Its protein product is CASSPGQETTGELFF.

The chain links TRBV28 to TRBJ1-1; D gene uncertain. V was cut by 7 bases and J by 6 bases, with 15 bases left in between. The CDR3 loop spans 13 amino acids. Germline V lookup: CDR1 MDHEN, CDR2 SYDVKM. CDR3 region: CASTRSGSAEAFF. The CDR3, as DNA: TGTGCCAGCACCCGATCCGGGTCTGCTGAAGCTTTCTTT.

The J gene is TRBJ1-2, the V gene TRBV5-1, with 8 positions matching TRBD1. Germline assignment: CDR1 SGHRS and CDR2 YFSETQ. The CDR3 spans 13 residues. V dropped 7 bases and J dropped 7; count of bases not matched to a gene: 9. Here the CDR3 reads CASRVGQGPGYTF. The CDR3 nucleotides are TGCGCCAGCCGCGTAGGACAGGGCCCTGGCTACACCTTC.

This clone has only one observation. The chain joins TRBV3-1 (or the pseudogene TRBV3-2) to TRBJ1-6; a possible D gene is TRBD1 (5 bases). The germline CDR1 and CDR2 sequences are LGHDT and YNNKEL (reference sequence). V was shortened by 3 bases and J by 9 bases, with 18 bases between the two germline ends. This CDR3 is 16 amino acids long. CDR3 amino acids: CASSQPYYGGSSPLHF. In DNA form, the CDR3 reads TGTGCCAGCAGCCAGCCGTATTATGGGGGGAGTTCACCCCTCCACTTT.